The entry that follows covers one T cell receptor (beta chain) sequence. A few counts support this clonotype. Which antigen it targets is not known. Qualities for individual bases were not recorded, and no much larger clone is one base off. The sample originates from a study of T cells after yellow fever vaccination (dated by TCRdb to the late 2010s). Turning to the overall study: The SMART-Seq v4 Ultra Low Input RNA kit was used to prepare libraries from fractions with low cell numbers. Bulk TCR alpha and beta repertoires were sequenced longitudinally to track T-cell clones before and after primary and booster YFV17D yellow fever vaccination. Blood was drawn at multiple timepoints before and after primary and secondary immunization, with bulk PBMC replicates and cell subsets isolated. Two healthy male donors made up the cohort, one aged 18 to 29 years and the other aged 30 to 40 years. The investigation overall reported the following: Most clones expanded after primary vaccination were re-detected after the booster (approximately 96% of CD4 and approximately 85% of CD8), suggesting broad memory maintenance. Computational filtering was needed because FACS-sorted repertoires could contain abundant contaminating clonotypes from the bulk population. The secondary T-cell response was found to be weaker but faster than the primary response, with a peak reached on day 5 rather than on day 15. A small share of clonotypes occurred in both CD4 and CD8 compartments, likely arising from convergent recombination. Only a couple of donors were included in the study, so the extent to which the findings can be generalized is limited.

Sequencing was performed on an Illumina NovaSeq 6000. Synthesis of TCR cDNA relied on 5'RACE template switching, a step that introduced a universal primer site along with unique molecular identifiers. cDNA synthesis was primed from both the TCR alpha and TCR beta constant segments. Libraries were amplified in two PCR steps, with sample barcodes and sequencing adapters added in the second step. Sequencing of the libraries was done on either Illumina HiSeq 2500 (2x100 bp) or NovaSeq (2x150 bp). Under the source paper's analysis protocol: Demultiplexing of reads and collapsing into UMI consensus sequences were performed with MIGEC, and V(D)J alignment was carried out with MiXCR. Clonotypes responding to the vaccine were identified with edgeR on replicate PBMC samples, with the criteria of FDR below 0.01 and a log2 fold change above 5 up to day 15. Each bulk clonotype received a CD4 or CD8 identity based on whether the sequenced CD4 or CD8 repertoire contained that clonotype at higher abundance. TCRdb reworked the public reads: Q25 trimming with fastp, MiXCR clone assembly, productive beta chains retained. CDR3 protein sequences are deduplicated, and each keeps its most common genes and DNA. It is TCRdb's table, rather than the study itself, that gives the V and J calls and clone size. Here the sample has some 150,000 distinct CDR3 sequences; 9.3% occur a single time. The leading ten clones occupy roughly 40% of the sample.

The trim is 5 bases for V and 4 bases for J, with a gap of 11 bases between the germline ends. CDR1 MNHEY and CDR2 SMNVEV were looked up in the germline V gene (reference sequence). Including the terminal cysteine and phenylalanine, the CDR3 comprises 13 residues. Solely the CDR3 DNA is kept, with 39 bases framed from the first base. The treatment or condition label on this specimen signifies: live attenuated yellow fever vaccine strain. A standard Ficoll-Paque protocol was used to isolate PBMCs from peripheral blood. CD4 and CD8 T-cell fractions were isolated with Dynabeads CD4 and CD8 positive selection kits. TriZol was used to extract RNA from bulk PBMCs, CD4 and CD8 fractions, and dextramer-positive and dextramer-negative fractions.

This receptor chain uses TRBV27 and TRBJ1-2; a tentative D call is TRBD1 (6 bases match). This TCR came from a man aged 18 to 30 who received the YFV17D yellow fever vaccine. The specimen comprised CD8+ T cells sorted from PBMCs, sampled 45 days after the yellow fever booster vaccination. The nucleotides are TGTGCCAGCAGTCTACAGGGTACCTATGGCTACACCTTC. This yields the protein CASSLQGTYGYTF.